What follows describes a single T cell receptor (beta chain). This CDR3 is 13 amino acids long. The germline CDR1 and CDR2 sequences are MNHEY and SMNVEV (reference sequence). The V gene end was trimmed by 8 bases and the J gene end by 6 bases; junction bases not matched to a gene: 7. This sample is part of a study of shared clonotypes between healthy human individuals. Sequencing used immunoSEQ multiplex PCR; TCRdb keeps in-frame clones, though not all of them. The table has approximately 2,000,000 clones, 85% to 95% seen once. Sequenced: naive CD4+ T cells from PBMCs. Subset specified: CD45RA+ positively selected. The chain carries TRBV27 and TRBJ2-7; 10 bases line up with TRBD1. This TCR was recovered from a man between 18 and 29 years old in good health. Some clones in this sample may be carry-over from other donors' samples. The CDR3 protein is CASQPGQGSEQYF. Here the CDR3 DNA reads TGTGCCAGCCAACCGGGACAGGGGAGCGAGCAGTACTTC.